The 21 T cell receptor beta chains listed next were all sequenced from one sample in a study of chronic HIV infection and antiretroviral therapy. TCRdb fed the 5' RACE reads into MiXCR, producing one record per CDR3 protein. Of some 38,000 distinct CDR3 sequences in the sample, about 7.4% are singletons; the top ten hold 2.5% to 3.5%. The sample comprised peripheral blood. The receptors shown here come from an adult who had HIV and had not received antiretroviral therapy, or was an uninfected healthy control (not recorded which).

This clonotype occurred many times. The rearrangement uses TRBV20-1 and TRBJ2-7; tentatively, D is TRBD1 (6 bases). Germline V gene lookup returns CDR1 DFQATT and CDR2 SNEGSKA (reference sequence). The germline V and J ends were trimmed by 6 bases and 1 base, with 16 bases remaining between them. The CDR3 sequence is 14 residues long. CDR3 in DNA: TGCAGTGCACCAAATGGGGGCAGGTCCTACGAGCAGTACTTC. Its protein product is CSAPNGGRSYEQYF.

This clonotype showed up just a few times. V and J are TRBV9 and TRBJ2-2, with D unclear. Trimming stripped 3 bases from V and 1 base from J, with 10 bases between. The CDR3 contains 15 residues. Germline CDR1 and CDR2: SGDLS and YYNGEE. The CDR3 nucleotides are TGTGCCAGCAGCGCCGACGCGTTGAACACCGGGGAGCTGTTTTTT. It encodes CASSADALNTGELFF. The whole variable domain, remainder taken from reference TRBV9 and TRBJ2-2, is DSGVTQTPKHLITATGQRVTLRCSPRSGDLSVYWYQQSLDQGLQFLIQYYNGEERAKGNILERFSAQQFPDLHSELNLSSLELGDSALYFCASSADALNTGELFFGEGSRLTVL.

This clonotype has ten or more counts. This chain joins TRBV28 and TRBJ2-3, with 7 bases aligning to TRBD1. The germline CDR1 and CDR2 sequences are MDHEN and SYDVKM. Trimming at V came to 2 bases and at J to 2 bases, leaving 4 bases not matched to a gene. The CDR3 length is 15 residues. In DNA, the CDR3 is TGTGCCAGCAGTTTAAACAGGGGCCTCACAGATACGCAGTATTTT. Its protein is CASSLNRGLTDTQYF.

This clonotype was counted at least ten times. This chain connects TRBV29-1 to TRBJ2-5; a weak D match, TRBD2 (6 bases). V lost 3 bases and J 5 bases, leaving 13 bases between the germline ends. Germline loops: CDR1 SQVTM, CDR2 ANQGSEA. The CDR3 spans 13 residues. The CDR3 spells CSVDSRGGETQYF. The CDR3 nucleotides are TGCAGCGTTGATTCCCGAGGAGGGGAGACCCAGTACTTC.

This clonotype was recorded a few times. V usage is TRBV29-1 and J usage is TRBJ2-7, with 9 bases matching TRBD2. The CDR3 consists of 14 residues. Trimming cost V 1 base and J 4 bases; bases outside gene matches: 5. Germline lookup yields CDR1 SQVTM and CDR2 ANQGSEA. The CDR3 protein is CSVEAASGTYEQYF. The CDR3 coding sequence is TGCAGCGTTGAAGCGGCTAGCGGGACGTACGAGCAGTACTTC.

The table lists this clonotype with a few counts. The V gene is TRBV30, the J gene TRBJ2-1; either TRBD1 or TRBD2 may supply D (5 bases each). CDR3 length: 13 amino acids. Germline CDR1 GTSNPN, CDR2 SVGIG (reference sequence). The germline V and J ends were trimmed by 0 bases and 6 bases, with 9 bases remaining between them. The CDR3 here is CAWSVGGGNEQFF. The DNA for the CDR3 is TGTGCCTGGAGTGTAGGTGGGGGCAATGAGCAGTTCTTC.

Only one count was recorded for this clonotype. The rearrangement uses TRBV9 and TRBJ2-1, with D perhaps given as TRBD1 or TRBD2 (6 bases each). CDR3 length: 16 amino acids. V was pared by 4 bases and J by 8 bases, with 22 bases between. Germline CDR1 SGDLS, CDR2 YYNGEE. CDR3 in amino acids: CASSPLGGGRYDEQFF. The CDR3 DNA follows: TGTGCCAGCAGCCCCCTAGGGGGAGGACGTTACGATGAGCAGTTCTTC.

The chain carries TRBV28 and TRBJ2-1; unclear D gene. The germline V gene has CDR1 MDHEN and CDR2 SYDVKM. The V and J ends lost 6 bases and 5 bases respectively, with 11 bases between them. The CDR3 length is 13 residues. This chain's CDR3 is CASRGPGDNEQFF. Here the CDR3 DNA reads TGTGCCAGCAGGGGCCCCGGAGACAATGAGCAGTTCTTC.

This clonotype has more than one count but fewer than ten. V is TRBV5-1 and J is TRBJ2-6; D may be TRBD2 (6 bases). CDR1 is SGHRS and CDR2 is YFSETQ in the germline V gene. The CDR3 is made up of 15 amino acids. Deletions cut 3 bases from V and 0 bases from J, with 7 bases between. CDR3 protein: CASSWGDSGANVLTF. Here the CDR3 DNA reads TGCGCCAGCAGCTGGGGGGACTCTGGGGCCAACGTCCTGACTTTC. Drawing the rest from reference TRBV5-1 and TRBJ2-6, the complete variable domain is KAGVTQTPRYLIKTRGQQVTLSCSPISGHRSVSWYQQTPGQGLQFLFEYFSETQRNKGNFPGRFSGRQFSNSRSEMNVSTLELGDSALYLCASSWGDSGANVLTFGAGSRLTVL.

The table lists this clonotype with many counts. The rearrangement links TRBV28 to TRBJ2-7, with TRBD2 identical over 11 bases. CDR3 length: 15 residues. Trimming cost V 8 bases and J 6 bases; bases outside gene matches: 12. Germline V CDR1 and CDR2: MDHEN, SYDVKM. Written as DNA, the CDR3 is TGTGCCAGCGGCGGTTTTACTAGCGGGGGATCCGAGCAGTACTTC. Its protein product is CASGGFTSGGSEQYF.

CDR3 in DNA: TGTGCCAGCAGTTCGACTAGAGGCGCAGATACGCAGTATTTT. The encoded protein is CASSSTRGADTQYF. This chain uses TRBV12-3 or TRBV12-4 with TRBJ2-3; tentatively, D is TRBD2 (6 bases). The CDR3 loop spans 14 amino acids. With 4 bases removed from V and 4 bases from J, the gap between germline ends came to 12 bases.

V usage is TRBV7-2 and J usage is TRBJ1-5; no definite D call. V was shortened by 2 bases and J by 4 bases, with 6 bases between the two germline ends. This CDR3 spans 13 amino acids. CDR1 and CDR2 from the germline V gene are SGHTA and FQGNSA. The CDR3 loop is CASSLWVNQPQHF. CDR3 in DNA: TGTGCCAGCAGCTTATGGGTGAATCAGCCCCAGCATTTT.

This clonotype was counted many times. This chain uses TRBV28 with TRBJ2-7; no firm D call. This CDR3 spans 11 amino acids. V was pared by 5 bases and J by 7 bases, with 9 bases between. Germline CDR1 MDHEN, CDR2 SYDVKM. The CDR3 here is CASSPRREQYF. CDR3 bases: TGTGCCAGCAGTCCCCGGCGGGAGCAGTACTTC.

The genes are TRBV3-1 and TRBJ2-1; TRBD2 aligns across 7 bases. This CDR3 comprises 15 residues. The V segment lost 7 bases and the J segment 9 bases; nucleotides outside the gene matches: 15. CDR1 is LGHDT and CDR2 is YNNKEL in the germline V gene (reference sequence). For the CDR3, the DNA is TGTGCCAGCACCCTTCGGGGGGAGGGTTTCCGTGAGCAGTTCTTC. This sequence encodes CASTLRGEGFREQFF.

This clonotype was observed many times. The chain joins TRBV20-1 to TRBJ2-3; tentatively, D is TRBD1 or TRBD2 (5 bases each). The CDR3 is 18 residues long. The germline CDR1 and CDR2 sequences are DFQATT and SNEGSKA (reference sequence). V was clipped by 6 bases and J by 2 bases, with 27 bases between them. CDR3 amino acids: CSARTTMARDPHTDTQYF. As DNA, the CDR3 is TGCAGTGCCCGAACCACCATGGCTCGGGACCCACACACAGATACGCAGTATTTT.

This rearrangement joins TRBV28 to TRBJ2-7, with D maybe TRBD1 (5 bases). Germline CDR1 and CDR2: MDHEN and SYDVKM. The germline V and J ends were trimmed by 6 bases and 5 bases, with 11 bases remaining between them. The CDR3 runs 12 residues. CDR3 nucleotides: TGTGCCAGCAGCAAGATAGGGGACGAGCAGTACTTC. Translation gives CASSKIGDEQYF. Filled out from reference TRBV28 and TRBJ2-7, the complete variable domain reads DVKVTQSSRYLVKRTGEKVFLECVQDMDHENMFWYRQDPGLGLRLIYFSYDVKMKEKGDIPEGYSVSREKKERFSLILESASTNQTSMYLCASSKIGDEQYFGPGTRLTVT.

The sample holds many counts of this clonotype. This chain joins TRBV28 and TRBJ2-3, with 7 bases that match TRBD2. Looked up from germline, CDR1 is MDHEN and CDR2 is SYDVKM. The CDR3 is 18 residues long. Trimming took 5 bases from V and 4 from J; bases not matched to a gene: 18. CDR3 sequence (DNA): TGTGCCAGCAGTACCCGCTCTAGGTGGCGGGAGCGGGCAGATACGCAGTATTTT. Translation: CASSTRSRWRERADTQYF.

This clonotype was counted between two and nine times. V gene TRBV28 combines with J gene TRBJ2-5; 8 bases agree with TRBD1. CDR3 length: 16 residues. CDR1 and CDR2 from the germline V gene are MDHEN and SYDVKM. Trimming removed 5 bases from V and 4 bases from J; junction bases left unmatched: 12. The CDR3 DNA follows: TGTGCCAGCAGTCCTCCTGCCAACACAGGGGGAGAGACCCAGTACTTC. This encodes CASSPPANTGGETQYF.

CDR3 coding DNA: TGTGCCAGCAGTTTGAACGATGCCTATAATTCACCCCTCCACTTT. Translation gives CASSLNDAYNSPLHF. The chain uses TRBV28 and TRBJ1-6, with unresolved D. Germline CDR1 and CDR2: MDHEN and SYDVKM. The V end lost 3 bases, the J end lost 2 bases, and 8 bases lay between the germline ends. The CDR3 runs 15 residues.

This clonotype was detected a few times. The J gene is TRBJ2-7, the V gene TRBV28; 8 bases are a match to TRBD2. V lost 2 bases to trimming and J lost 4 bases; unmatched junction nucleotides: 7. The CDR3 extends over 15 amino acids. The germline CDR1 and CDR2 sequences are MDHEN and SYDVKM. CDR3 in DNA: TGTGCCAGCAGTTTAGGCGCTAGCGGGTTATACGAGCAGTACTTC. As protein: CASSLGASGLYEQYF.

This clonotype has just a few counts. The gene calls are TRBV20-1 and TRBJ2-1; 7 bases agree with TRBD2. The CDR3 totals 15 residues. After removal of 3 bases from V and 0 bases from J, the junction contained 5 bases not matched to a gene. The germline V gene encodes CDR1 DFQATT and CDR2 SNEGSKA (reference sequence). The CDR3 sequence is CSASSGSSSYNEQFF. The CDR3 bases are TGCAGTGCTAGTAGCGGGTCGAGCTCCTACAATGAGCAGTTCTTC.